This section outlines one TCR beta chain sequence together with its context. This sample is drawn from a study of blood T cell repertoires in COVID-19. Across the whole study: T cells, B-cell-depleted T cells, or PBMCs supplied cDNA or gDNA.

Data came from immunoSEQ multiplex PCR; TCRdb stores just in-frame clones and leaves some out. The data hold about 220,000 clones, with nearly 90% observed a single time. Participants were aged about 18 to 100 years from about 25 US areas. This CDR3 has 16 amino acids. Germline V lookup: CDR1 MDHEN, CDR2 SYDVKM. Trimming removed 5 bases at V and 0 bases at J, with 17 bases between. This clonotype originated in a young man who had been exposed to COVID-19. The source material was PBMCs or T cells enriched from blood (not recorded which). This chain links TRBV28 with TRBJ2-7, with TRBD1 as a possible D gene (6 bases). The CDR3 nucleotides are TGTGCCAGCAGTCCGAGGGACAAGTCTCGCTCCTACGAGCAGTACTTC. It encodes CASSPRDKSRSYEQYF. The variable domain in full, with the rest retrieved from reference TRBV28 and TRBJ2-7, is DVKVTQSSRYLVKRTGEKVFLECVQDMDHENMFWYRQDPGLGLRLIYFSYDVKMKEKGDIPEGYSVSREKKERFSLILESASTNQTSMYLCASSPRDKSRSYEQYFGPGTRLTVT.